The 5 T cell receptor beta chains below were found in one sample sequenced in a study of blood T cell repertoires in COVID-19. Profiling relied on immunoSEQ multiplex PCR, and the TCRdb table lists in-frame clones only, not all of them. The sample yields fewer than 350,000 clones, 65% to 90% seen once. Sequencing was performed on peripheral blood. These receptors were taken from a human donor in a cohort sampled during active COVID-19.

V usage is TRBV19 and J usage is TRBJ2-1, with 8 bases fitting TRBD1. There are 14 residues in the CDR3. Germline V gene sequence: CDR1 LNHDA, CDR2 SQIVND (reference sequence). The V segment lost 7 bases and the J segment 5 bases; nucleotides outside the gene matches: 7. CDR3 sequence (DNA): TGTGCCAGTACTAACGGACAGGGACACAATGAGCAGTTCTTC. Translated: CASTNGQGHNEQFF.

The chain couples TRBV14 to TRBJ2-1, with 8 bases aligning to TRBD2. CDR1 SGHDN and CDR2 FVKESK come from the germline V gene. The V gene end was trimmed by 8 bases and the J gene end by 2 bases; junction bases not matched to a gene: 2. This CDR3 comprises 13 residues. CDR3: CASGRGAYNEQFF. The CDR3 DNA is TGTGCCAGCGGGCGGGGGGCCTACAATGAGCAGTTCTTC.

The CDR3 sequence is CASSYGTGRYEQYF. CDR3 bases: TGTGCCAGCAGCTATGGGACAGGGAGGTACGAGCAGTACTTC. The rearrangement joins TRBV7-9 to TRBJ2-7, with 9 nucleotides matching TRBD1. The CDR3 spans 14 residues. V shed 4 bases and J 4 bases; nucleotides not matched to a gene: 5. Germline values: CDR1 SEHNR, CDR2 FQNEAQ (reference sequence). Combining the CDR3 with reference TRBV7-9 and TRBJ2-7 gives the whole variable domain DTGVSQNPRHKITKRGQNVTFRCDPISEHNRLYWYRQTLGQGPEFLTYFQNEAQLEKSRLLSDRFSAERPKGSFSTLEIQRTEQGDSAMYLCASSYGTGRYEQYFGPGTRLTVT.

This chain connects TRBV24-1 to TRBJ1-2; TRBD1 is a possible D gene (6 bases). CDR3 length: 14 residues. Trimming removed 4 bases at V and 4 bases at J, with 12 bases between. Germline lookup yields CDR1 KGHDR and CDR2 SFDVKD. CDR3 nucleotides: TGTGCCACCAGTGAACGTACAGGGAGCTATGGCTACACCTTC. Its protein is CATSERTGSYGYTF.

This clone has only a few counts. The chain links TRBV20-1 to TRBJ2-2; 13 nucleotides match TRBD2. CDR3 length equals 15 residues. CDR1 and CDR2 (germline): DFQATT, SNEGSKA (reference sequence). The J segment lost 8 bases and the V segment lost 3 bases, leaving 6 bases of the junction unmatched. The CDR3 loop reads CSASLAGLAGGELFF. The CDR3 nucleotides are TGCAGTGCTAGTTTAGCGGGACTAGCGGGGGGGGAGCTGTTTTTT.